Below, 11 T cell receptor beta chains from the same sample are listed, as sequenced in a study of T cell responses to AZD1222 COVID-19 vaccine. Only in-frame clones appear in the TCRdb table, and some are missing; sequencing was by immunoSEQ multiplex PCR. The table has roughly 180,000 clones, 92% seen once. The sequencing here drew on peripheral blood, taken 28 days after the second AZD1222 dose. These receptors originate from an adult who received the AZD1222 COVID-19 vaccine.

V usage is TRBV2 and J usage is TRBJ2-2; 12 bases are a match to TRBD2. CDR1 is SNHLY and CDR2 is FYNNEI in the germline V gene. J lost 4 bases, V lost 10 bases, and 10 bases had no gene match. The CDR3 runs 16 residues. The CDR3 spells CATPLAGGPATGELFF. CDR3 nucleotides: TGTGCCACCCCGCTAGCGGGAGGGCCGGCCACCGGGGAGCTGTTTTTT.

The V and J genes are TRBV7-2 and TRBJ1-2, with 9 bases fitting TRBD1. Trimming removed 1 base from V and 0 bases from J; junction bases left unmatched: 3. The CDR3 contains 16 residues. CDR1 is SGHTA and CDR2 is FQGNSA in the germline V gene. The CDR3 nucleotides are TGTGCCAGCAGCTTAGGGGGACAGGGCTCTAACTATGGCTACACCTTC. Its translation is CASSLGGQGSNYGYTF. The whole variable domain, remainder taken from reference TRBV7-2 and TRBJ1-2, is GAGVSQSPSNKVTEKGKDVELRCDPISGHTALYWYRQSLGQGLEFLIYFQGNSAPDKSGLPSDRFSAERTGGSVSTLTIQRTQQEDSAVYLCASSLGGQGSNYGYTFGSGTRLTVV.

The CDR3 protein is CASSRGWWETTSGNTIYF. The CDR3 DNA reads TGTGCCAGCAGCAGGGGATGGTGGGAAACGACCTCTGGAAACACCATATATTTT. V is TRBV14 and J is TRBJ1-3, with a possible D match to TRBD1 (5 bases). The CDR3 length is 18 residues. CDR1 and CDR2 from the germline V gene are SGHDN and FVKESK. The V end lost 5 bases, the J end lost 0 bases, and 20 bases lay between the germline ends.

The chain combines TRBV6-5 with TRBJ1-2; possibly TRBD1 for D (5 bases). The CDR3 consists of 14 residues. Germline CDR1 is MNHEY and CDR2 is SVGAGI. Trimming left V 5 bases short and J 2 bases short, with 12 bases between. CDR3 sequence (DNA): TGTGCCAGCAGTACAGACAGACCCAACTATGGCTACACCTTC. Its protein product is CASSTDRPNYGYTF.

The V and J genes are TRBV7-2 and TRBJ2-5; D perhaps matches TRBD2 (5 bases). The CDR3 is 14 residues long. The germline CDR1 and CDR2 sequences are SGHTA and FQGNSA. Trimming took off 5 bases at V and 5 bases at J, with 15 bases between the two ends. DNA of the CDR3: TGTGCCAGCAGCCCGTCGAGCGGTCGGGAGACCCAGTACTTC. As protein: CASSPSSGRETQYF.

The chain links TRBV7-3 to TRBJ1-1; D is ambiguous. The V gene's germline CDR1 is SGHTA and CDR2 FQGTGA. Trimming left V 2 bases short and J 1 base short, with 5 bases between. The CDR3 spans 13 residues. The CDR3 nucleotides read TGTGCCAGCAGCTTATCGGGGAACACTGAAGCTTTCTTT. It encodes CASSLSGNTEAFF.

This clone was seen just once. The chain recombines TRBV4-1 with TRBJ1-1; 10 bases agree with TRBD1. The CDR3 loop spans 17 amino acids. V was pared by 6 bases and J by 3 bases, with 13 bases of the junction left unmatched. CDR1 MGHRA and CDR2 YSYEKL come from the germline V gene. CDR3: CASREGQGKSRDTEAFF. In DNA, the CDR3 is TGCGCCAGCAGGGAGGGACAGGGGAAATCCAGGGACACTGAAGCTTTCTTT.

The V call is TRBV15, the J call TRBJ2-1; 12 bases fit TRBD2. The CDR3 extends over 18 amino acids. Trimming took 0 bases from V and 9 from J; bases not matched to a gene: 12. Germline loops: CDR1 LNHNV, CDR2 YYDKDF (reference sequence). DNA for the CDR3: TGTGCCACCAGCAGAGAGTTCAGGACTAGCGGGATTTTGGTTGAGCAGTTCTTC. As protein: CATSREFRTSGILVEQFF.

This clone was found a few times. The chain joins TRBV20-1 to TRBJ2-3; 12 nucleotides align to TRBD2. Germline V CDR1 and CDR2: DFQATT, SNEGSKA (reference sequence). This CDR3 has 17 residues. J was trimmed by 1 base and V by 3 bases; bases with no gene match: 8. This CDR3 reads CSASGLAGGLRTDTQYF. In DNA form, the CDR3 reads TGCAGTGCTAGTGGGCTAGCGGGAGGGCTCCGCACAGATACGCAGTATTTT.

The V and J genes are TRBV19 and TRBJ2-3, with TRBD1 matching over 7 bases. Germline V CDR1 and CDR2: LNHDA, SQIVND (reference sequence). This CDR3 spans 14 amino acids. J lost 6 bases, V lost 2 bases, and 5 bases had no gene match. In DNA, the CDR3 is TGTGCCAGTAGTATAAGACAGGGTTTCGATACGCAGTATTTT. Protein product: CASSIRQGFDTQYF.

The chain has TRBV7-9 and TRBJ1-3; D is unresolved. Germline V CDR1 and CDR2: SEHNR, FQNEAQ (reference sequence). The CDR3 consists of 9 residues. V lost 8 bases and J 16 bases, leaving 12 bases between the germline ends. The DNA of the CDR3 is TGTGCCAGCCTCAGGTTTAAGTATTTT. Translating gives CASLRFKYF.